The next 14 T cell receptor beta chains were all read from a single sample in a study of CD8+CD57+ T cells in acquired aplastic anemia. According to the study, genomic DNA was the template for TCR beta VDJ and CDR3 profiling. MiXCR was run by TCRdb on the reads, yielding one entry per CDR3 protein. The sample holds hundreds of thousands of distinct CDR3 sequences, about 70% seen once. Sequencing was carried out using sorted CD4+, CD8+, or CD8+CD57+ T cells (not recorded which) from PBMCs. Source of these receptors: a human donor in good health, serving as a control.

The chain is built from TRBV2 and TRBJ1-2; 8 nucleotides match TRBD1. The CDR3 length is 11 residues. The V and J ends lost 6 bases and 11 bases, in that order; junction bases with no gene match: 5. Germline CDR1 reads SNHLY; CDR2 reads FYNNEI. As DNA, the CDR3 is TGTGCCAGCAGACAGGGGGGTGCATACACCTTC. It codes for CASRQGGAYTF.

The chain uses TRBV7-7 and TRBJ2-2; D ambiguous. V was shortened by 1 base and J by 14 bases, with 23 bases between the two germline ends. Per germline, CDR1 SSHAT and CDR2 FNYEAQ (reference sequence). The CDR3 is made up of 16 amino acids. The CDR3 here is CASSLGMTTDTQYLFF. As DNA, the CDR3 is TGTGCCAGCAGCTTAGGGATGACCACAGATACGCAGTATCTGTTTTTT.

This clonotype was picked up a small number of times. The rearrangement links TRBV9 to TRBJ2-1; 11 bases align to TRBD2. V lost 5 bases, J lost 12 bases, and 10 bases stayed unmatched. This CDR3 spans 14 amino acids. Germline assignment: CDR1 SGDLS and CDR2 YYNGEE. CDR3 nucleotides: TGTGCCAGCAGTTTTGTACTAGCGGGAGACATGCAGTTCTTC. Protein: CASSFVLAGDMQFF. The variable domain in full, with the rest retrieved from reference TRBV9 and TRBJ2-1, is DSGVTQTPKHLITATGQRVTLRCSPRSGDLSVYWYQQSLDQGLQFLIQYYNGEERAKGNILERFSAQQFPDLHSELNLSSLELGDSALYFCASSFVLAGDMQFFGPGTRLTVL.

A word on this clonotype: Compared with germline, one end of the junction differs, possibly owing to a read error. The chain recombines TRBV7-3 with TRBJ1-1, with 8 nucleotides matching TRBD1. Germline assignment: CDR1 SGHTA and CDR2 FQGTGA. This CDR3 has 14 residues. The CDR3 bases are TGTGCCAGCAGCCCTCGGGACAGGATCTACGAGCAGTACTTT. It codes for CASSPRDRIYEQYF.

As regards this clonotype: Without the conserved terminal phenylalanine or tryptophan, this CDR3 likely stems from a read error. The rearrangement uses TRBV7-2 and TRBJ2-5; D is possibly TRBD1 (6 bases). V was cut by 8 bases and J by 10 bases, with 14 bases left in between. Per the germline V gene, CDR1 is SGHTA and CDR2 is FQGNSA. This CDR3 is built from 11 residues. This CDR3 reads CASGQGGDQYN. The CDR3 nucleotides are TGTGCCAGCGGACAAGGGGGTGACCAGTACAAT.

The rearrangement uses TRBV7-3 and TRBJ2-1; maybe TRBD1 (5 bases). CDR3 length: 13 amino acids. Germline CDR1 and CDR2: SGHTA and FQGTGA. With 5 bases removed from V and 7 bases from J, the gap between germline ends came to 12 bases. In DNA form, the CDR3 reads TGTGCCAGCAGCCACACAGGAAGGAATGAGCAGTTCTTC. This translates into CASSHTGRNEQFF.

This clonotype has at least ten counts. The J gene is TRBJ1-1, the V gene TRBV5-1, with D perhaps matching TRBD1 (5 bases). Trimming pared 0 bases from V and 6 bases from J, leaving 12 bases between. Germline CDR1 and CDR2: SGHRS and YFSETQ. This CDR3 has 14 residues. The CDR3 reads CASSLASGDAEAFF. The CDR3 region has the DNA TGCGCCAGCAGCTTGGCCTCGGGGGATGCTGAAGCTTTCTTT.

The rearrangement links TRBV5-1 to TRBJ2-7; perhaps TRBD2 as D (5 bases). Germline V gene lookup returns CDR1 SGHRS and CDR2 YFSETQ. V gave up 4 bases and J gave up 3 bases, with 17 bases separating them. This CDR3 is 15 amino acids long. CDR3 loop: CASSVDGMSLYEQYF. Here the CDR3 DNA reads TGCGCCAGCAGCGTGGACGGGATGTCGCTCTACGAGCAGTACTTC.

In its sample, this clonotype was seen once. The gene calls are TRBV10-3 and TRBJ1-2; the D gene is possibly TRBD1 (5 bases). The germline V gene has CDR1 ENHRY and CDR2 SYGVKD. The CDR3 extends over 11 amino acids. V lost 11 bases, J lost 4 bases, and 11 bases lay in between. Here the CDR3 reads CAVGQGYGYTF. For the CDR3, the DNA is TGTGCCGTGGGCCAGGGCTATGGCTACACCTTC.

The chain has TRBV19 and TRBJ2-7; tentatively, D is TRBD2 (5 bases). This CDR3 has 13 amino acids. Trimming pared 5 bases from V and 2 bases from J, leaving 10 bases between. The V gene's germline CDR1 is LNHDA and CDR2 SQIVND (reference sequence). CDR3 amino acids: CASSASGAYEQYF. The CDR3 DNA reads TGTGCCAGTAGTGCCTCCGGGGCCTACGAGCAGTACTTC.

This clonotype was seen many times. CDR3 sequence: CASSVGAAATNEKLFF. The DNA of the CDR3 is TGTGCCAGCAGCGTAGGCGCGGCAGCAACTAATGAAAAACTGTTTTTT. The V gene is TRBV9, the J gene TRBJ1-4, with no clear D. The CDR3 totals 16 residues. The V gene lost 0 bases and the J gene lost 0 bases, with 9 bases spanning the gap. CDR1 SGDLS and CDR2 YYNGEE come from the germline V gene.

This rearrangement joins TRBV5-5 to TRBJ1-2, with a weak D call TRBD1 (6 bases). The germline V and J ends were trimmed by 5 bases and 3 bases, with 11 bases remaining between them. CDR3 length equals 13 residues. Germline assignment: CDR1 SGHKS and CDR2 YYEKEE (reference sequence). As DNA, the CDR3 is TGTGCCAGCAGTCGAGAGGGGGACTATGGCTACACCTTC. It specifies CASSREGDYGYTF.

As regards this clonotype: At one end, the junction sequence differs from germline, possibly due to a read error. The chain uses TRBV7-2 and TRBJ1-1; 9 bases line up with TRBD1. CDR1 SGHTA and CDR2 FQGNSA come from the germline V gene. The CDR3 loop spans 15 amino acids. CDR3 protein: CASSLPGQGNTEAFF. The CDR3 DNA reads TGCGCCAGCAGCCTACCGGGACAGGGGAACACTGAAGCTTTCTTT.

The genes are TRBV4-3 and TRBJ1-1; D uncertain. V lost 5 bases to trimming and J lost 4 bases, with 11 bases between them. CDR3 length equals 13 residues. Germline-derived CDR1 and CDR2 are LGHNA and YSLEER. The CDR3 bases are TGCGCCAGCAGCAGTCAGGCGAGCACTGAAGCTTTCTTT. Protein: CASSSQASTEAFF.